Listed below are T cell receptor beta chains from one sample, sequenced in a study of blood T cell repertoires in COVID-19. Profiling relied on immunoSEQ multiplex PCR, and the TCRdb table lists in-frame clones only, not all of them. This sample has 200,000 to 300,000 clones; 80% to 95% occur once, and the top ten carry approximately 0.8%. Material: peripheral blood. These receptors came from a man aged 25-40 years with COVID-19, enrolled during active disease. The CDR3 runs from the conserved cysteine through the conserved F or W. A D gene is named only where the DNA matches it firmly. Part of the rows lack a size; the others show once, few, many or a class for expanded clones.

size	J	D	V	CDR3	DNA
NA	TRBJ1-4	TRBD1	TRBV18	CASSPTPGQGNEKLFF	TGTGCCAGCTCACCAACACCGGGACAGGGAAATGAAAAACTGTTTTTT
NA	TRBJ2-1	TRBD2	TRBV5-1	CASSSGLAGFNEQFF	TGCGCCAGCAGCTCGGGACTAGCGGGGTTCAATGAGCAGTTCTTC
NA	TRBJ2-1	TRBD2	TRBV5-5	CASSPSGVSYNEQFF	TGTGCCAGCAGCCCGAGCGGGGTCTCCTACAATGAGCAGTTCTTC
NA	TRBJ2-1	TRBD2	TRBV5-4	CASSPPGGPNEQFF	TGTGCCAGCAGCCCCCCGGGGGGGCCTAATGAGCAGTTCTTC
NA	TRBJ1-6	TRBD1	TRBV7-6	CASSVKQGSSYNSPLHF	TGTGCCAGCAGCGTAAAACAGGGGAGCTCCTATAATTCACCCCTCCACTTT
NA	TRBJ1-5	NA	TRBV27	CASSLEGNINSNQPQHF	TGTGCCAGCAGTTTGGAGGGTAACATTAATAGCAATCAGCCCCAGCATTTT
NA	TRBJ2-1	TRBD2	TRBV4-1	CASSQDFRRGGRDEQFF	TGCGCCAGCAGCCAAGATTTCAGGCGGGGGGGCCGCGATGAGCAGTTCTTC
once	TRBJ2-2	TRBD2	TRBV4-1	CASSQEYSGGSTGELFF	TGCGCCAGCAGCCAAGAATACAGCGGGGGATCGACCGGGGAGCTGTTTTTT
once	TRBJ1-1	TRBD1	TRBV5-1	CASSLRTGGNEAFF	TGCGCCAGCAGCTTGAGGACAGGGGGCAATGAAGCTTTCTTT
NA	TRBJ1-2	TRBD1	TRBV30	CAWSIGTDLGYTF	TGTGCCTGGAGTATAGGGACAGATCTTGGCTACACCTTC
NA	TRBJ2-5	NA	TRBV3-1/TRBV3-2	CASSQGRGGVTQYF	TGTGCCAGCAGCCAAGGACGGGGTGGGGTGACCCAGTACTTC
NA	TRBJ1-5	TRBD1	TRBV7-2	CASSDRDRGHQPQHF	TGTGCCAGCAGCGACCGGGACAGGGGGCATCAGCCCCAGCATTTT
NA	TRBJ2-1	TRBD1	TRBV7-3	CASSPLLTGQDEQFF	TGTGCCAGCAGCCCTCTCCTGACAGGGCAGGATGAGCAGTTCTTC
NA	TRBJ2-3	TRBD2	TRBV3-1/TRBV3-2	CASSRGTSGGAMGDTQYF	TGTGCCAGCAGCCGAGGGACTAGCGGGGGGGCCATGGGAGATACGCAGTATTTT
NA	TRBJ2-3	TRBD2	TRBV11-2	CASSPRLAGGPTDTQYF	TGTGCCAGCAGCCCACGACTAGCGGGGGGGCCGACAGATACGCAGTATTTT
NA	TRBJ1-2	TRBD1	TRBV6-5	CATSTGVNYGYTF	TGTGCCACGTCCACAGGGGTAAACTATGGCTACACCTTC
NA	TRBJ2-7	NA	TRBV7-9	CASSPNKGSSYEQYF	TGTGCCAGCAGCCCAAATAAAGGGAGCTCCTACGAGCAGTACTTC
NA	TRBJ2-7	TRBD1	TRBV30	CAWSEGQGAGEQYF	TGTGCCTGGAGTGAGGGACAGGGGGCGGGCGAGCAGTACTTC
NA	TRBJ1-6	NA	TRBV5-4	CASSPQTRDGSGSPLHF	TGTGCCAGCAGCCCGCAGACCAGGGATGGCTCTGGTTCACCCCTCCACTTT
NA	TRBJ2-1	TRBD2	TRBV5-1	CASSLASGYNEQFF	TGCGCCAGCAGCTTGGCTAGCGGGTACAATGAGCAGTTCTTC
NA	TRBJ2-7	TRBD1	TRBV18	CASSRTGATYEQYF	TGTGCCAGCTCACGGACAGGGGCCACCTACGAGCAGTACTTC
NA	TRBJ1-2	NA	TRBV4-1	CASSQPTRQYDGYTF	TGCGCCAGCAGCCAACCTACGAGACAGTACGATGGCTACACCTTC
NA	TRBJ1-1	NA	TRBV3-1/TRBV3-2	CASREEGSNTEAFF	TGTGCCAGCAGGGAGGAGGGGAGCAACACTGAAGCTTTCTTT
NA	TRBJ1-2	NA	TRBV1	CTSIPPQRALSRDGYTF	TGCACCAGCATCCCACCTCAGAGGGCACTCAGCCGGGATGGCTACACCTTC
NA	TRBJ1-4	TRBD1	TRBV6-6	CASSYVGQGQEKLFF	TGTGCCAGCAGTTACGTGGGACAGGGCCAGGAAAAACTGTTTTTT
few	TRBJ1-1	NA	TRBV18	CASSPFTENTEAFF	TGTGCCAGCTCACCATTCACAGAGAATACTGAAGCTTTCTTT
NA	TRBJ1-3	NA	TRBV12-3/TRBV12-4	CATRRNVVDTIYF	TGTGCCACCCGTCGAAATGTAGTAGACACCATATATTTT
NA	TRBJ1-3	TRBD1	TRBV29-1	CSGGTVGNTIYF	TGCAGCGGTGGGACAGTTGGAAACACCATATATTTT
NA	TRBJ1-3	TRBD1	TRBV4-1	CASSQVPGTGIGNTIYF	TGCGCCAGCAGCCAAGTCCCGGGGACAGGCATTGGGAACACCATATATTTT
once	TRBJ1-1	NA	TRBV5-1	CASSSSLTANTEAFF	TGCGCCAGCAGCTCTAGCCTGACGGCGAACACTGAAGCTTTCTTT
NA	TRBJ2-7	TRBD1	TRBV5-6	CASSLGQGRYEQYF	TGTGCCAGCAGCTTGGGACAGGGGAGGTACGAGCAGTACTTC
NA	TRBJ1-1	TRBD1	TRBV6-5	CASIVTRGQAEAFF	TGTGCCAGCATCGTTACTAGGGGGCAGGCTGAAGCTTTCTTT
NA	TRBJ1-1	NA	TRBV7-9	CASSTGSEAFF	TGTGCCAGCAGCACGGGATCTGAAGCTTTCTTT
NA	TRBJ2-3	TRBD1	TRBV24-1	CATSDSGQEITDTQYF	TGTGCCACCAGTGATTCCGGACAGGAGATCACAGATACGCAGTATTTT
NA	TRBJ1-6	NA	TRBV6-5	CASSYYSSYNSPLHF	TGTGCCAGCAGTTACTACAGCTCCTATAATTCACCCCTCCACTTT
once	TRBJ2-1	TRBD2	TRBV27	CASSPGLAGRRFF	TGTGCCAGCAGTCCTGGACTAGCGGGGCGGAGGTTCTTC
NA	TRBJ2-3	TRBD1	TRBV24-1	CATSDSGQVTDTQYF	TGTGCCACCAGTGATTCCGGACAGGTCACAGATACGCAGTATTTT
NA	TRBJ1-2	NA	TRBV19	CASLGGYGYTF	TGTGCCAGTTTGGGGGGCTATGGCTACACCTTC
NA	TRBJ2-7	NA	TRBV6-5	CASRAGVMSYEQYF	TGTGCCTCACGAGCAGGCGTTATGTCCTACGAGCAGTACTTC
NA	TRBJ2-5	NA	TRBV3-1/TRBV3-2	CASSPSLSRGQETQYF	TGTGCCAGCAGCCCCTCACTATCCCGGGGGCAAGAGACCCAGTACTTC
NA	TRBJ1-4	TRBD1	TRBV6-5	CASRRQGWTEKLFF	TGTGCCAGCAGGAGACAGGGGTGGACTGAAAAACTGTTTTTT